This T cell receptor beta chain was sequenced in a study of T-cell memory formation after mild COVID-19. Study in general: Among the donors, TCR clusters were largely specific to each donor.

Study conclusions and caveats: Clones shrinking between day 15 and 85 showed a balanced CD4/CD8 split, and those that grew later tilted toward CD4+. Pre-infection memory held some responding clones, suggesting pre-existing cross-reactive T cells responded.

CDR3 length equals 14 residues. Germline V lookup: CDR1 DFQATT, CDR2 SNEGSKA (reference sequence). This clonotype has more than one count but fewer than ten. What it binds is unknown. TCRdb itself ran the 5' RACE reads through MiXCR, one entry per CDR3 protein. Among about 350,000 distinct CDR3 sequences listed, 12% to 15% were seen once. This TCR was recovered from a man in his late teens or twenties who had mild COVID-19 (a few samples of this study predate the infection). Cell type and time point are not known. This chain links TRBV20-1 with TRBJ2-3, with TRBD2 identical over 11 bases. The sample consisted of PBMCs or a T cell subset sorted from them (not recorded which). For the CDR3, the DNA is TGCGGCTTACCTAGCGGGGGGAACACAGATACGCAGTATTTT. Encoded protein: CGLPSGGNTDTQYF.